Shown below are 15 T cell receptor beta chains from a single sample sequenced in a study of T-cell memory formation after mild COVID-19. A single record per CDR3 protein comes from TCRdb applying MiXCR to the 5' RACE reads. This table has more than 250,000 distinct CDR3 sequences, around 15% appearing once. The material sequenced was PBMCs or a T cell subset sorted from them (not recorded which). Receptors originate from a man aged 18 to 30 who had mild COVID-19 (a few samples of this study predate the infection). Cell type and time point are not known.

The chain carries TRBV5-1 and TRBJ2-5; D might be TRBD2 (7 bases). Germline CDR1 and CDR2: SGHRS and YFSETQ. This CDR3 contains 15 residues. With 4 bases removed from V and 2 bases from J, the gap between germline ends came to 15 bases. The CDR3 DNA reads TGCGCCAGCAGCCGAAGAGGGGGGGTACAAGAGACCCAGTACTTC. Its protein product is CASSRRGGVQETQYF.

In this sample, this clonotype turned up a few times. V gene TRBV6-2 or TRBV6-3 combines with J gene TRBJ1-5; TRBD1 might be the D (6 bases). The V gene's germline CDR1 is MNHEY and CDR2 SVGEGT. V lost 5 bases and J 5 bases, leaving 16 bases between the germline ends. The CDR3 length is 15 residues. The CDR3 DNA is TGTGCCAGCAGTCCCCTGGGTACAGGGCATCAGCCCCAGCATTTT. Protein product: CASSPLGTGHQPQHF.

Details on this clonotype: Sequence at one end of the junction differs from germline and may be a read error. This chain joins TRBV12-3 or TRBV12-4 and TRBJ2-7; TRBD2 is a possible D gene (7 bases). The CDR3 has 12 amino acids. The CDR3 protein is CASSFWGGFPNF. In DNA, the CDR3 is TGTGCCAGCAGTTTTTGGGGGGGCTTCCCGAACTTC.

The V gene is TRBV10-3, the J gene TRBJ2-7; weak D call: TRBD1 (6 bases). Trimming left V 10 bases short and J 2 bases short, with 12 bases between. CDR3 length equals 12 residues. The germline CDR1 and CDR2 sequences are ENHRY and SYGVKD. CDR3 coding DNA: TGTGCCACCAGAGGACAGACCTACGAGCAGTACGTC. Its translation: CATRGQTYEQYV.

This clonotype was seen a few times. The chain recombines TRBV29-1 with TRBJ1-2; 8 nucleotides match TRBD1. The CDR3 loop spans 13 amino acids. Germline-derived CDR1 and CDR2 are SQVTM and ANQGSEA. The V segment lost 6 bases and the J segment 1 base; nucleotides outside the gene matches: 4. The CDR3 DNA reads as TGCAGCGTGGGGACAGGCCTTAACTATGGCTACACCTTC. This encodes CSVGTGLNYGYTF.

The V and J genes are TRBV6-6 and TRBJ2-7; D is undetermined. CDR1 MNHNY and CDR2 SVGAGI come from the germline V gene (reference sequence). The CDR3 consists of 13 residues. The germline V and J ends were trimmed by 7 bases and 4 bases, with 14 bases remaining between them. The CDR3 DNA follows: TGTGCCAGCAAACCCGGCGGATCGTACGAGCAGTACGTC. It encodes CASKPGGSYEQYV.

In its sample, this clonotype was seen once. CDR3 in DNA: TGTGCCAGTGGAAAAGGCGGTTCACCCCTCCACTTT. This encodes CASGKGGSPLHF. The chain links TRBV12-3 or TRBV12-4 to TRBJ1-6; no firm D call. This CDR3 spans 12 amino acids. V lost 9 bases and J lost 9, with 12 bases in between.

In this sample, this clonotype turned up many times. The chain joins TRBV4-2 to TRBJ1-6; a weak D match, TRBD1 (5 bases). Germline CDR1 is LGHNA and CDR2 is YNFKEQ. Between the trimmed V and J ends, which lost 0 bases and 6 bases, there was a span of 6 bases. The CDR3 extends over 14 amino acids. The CDR3 protein is CASSQEQANSPLHF. The DNA of the CDR3 is TGTGCCAGCAGCCAAGAACAGGCTAATTCACCCCTCCACTTT.

The chain recombines TRBV5-1 with TRBJ2-7; 7 bases map to TRBD2. Trimming removed 4 bases from V and 1 base from J; junction bases left unmatched: 8. This CDR3 is 15 amino acids long. Germline V gene data show CDR1 as SGHRS and CDR2 as YFSETQ. The CDR3 coding sequence is TGCGCCAGCAGCCGCCGGGCGGGGGTTTCCTACGAGCAGTACTTC. Its protein is CASSRRAGVSYEQYF.

This clonotype was counted between two and nine times. CDR3 DNA: TGTGCCAGCAGCCAAGATGGCCCACAATTAGCTTTCTTT. Amino acid sequence: CASSQDGPQLAFF. V gene TRBV3-1 combines with J gene TRBJ1-1, with D unresolved. V lost 0 bases, J lost 10 bases, and 12 bases lay in between. This CDR3 has 13 amino acids. Germline V gene sequence: CDR1 LGHDT, CDR2 YNNKEL (reference sequence).

This clonotype came up many times. The chain uses TRBV7-8 and TRBJ2-7, with 7 bases lining up with TRBD1. With V trimmed by 5 bases and J by 3 bases, 4 bases remained unmatched. This CDR3 contains 13 residues. Per the germline V gene, CDR1 is SGHVS and CDR2 is FQNEAQ. The CDR3 DNA reads TGTGCCAGCAGCGCAAGGACAGGCTACGAGCAGTACGTC. The encoded protein is CASSARTGYEQYV.

This clonotype was seen at least ten times. The V gene is TRBV4-3, the J gene TRBJ2-7, with D possibly matching TRBD2 (5 bases). V lost 4 bases and J 3 bases, leaving 13 bases between the germline ends. Germline V gene lookup returns CDR1 LGHNA and CDR2 YSLEER. The CDR3 loop spans 14 amino acids. CDR3 in DNA: TGCGCCAGCAGCCCCCAGCGAGGAGGCTACGAGCAGTACTTC. It is translated as CASSPQRGGYEQYF.

This clonotype has a handful of counts. This chain connects TRBV23-1 to TRBJ1-6; D remains ambiguous. TRBV23-1 is identified as an open reading frame with a role that is uncertain. There are 10 residues in the CDR3. Trimming cost V 8 bases and J 11 bases, with 7 bases left between them. CDR3 protein: CASHLTPLHF. CDR3 bases: TGCGCCAGCCATCTGACACCCCTCCACTTT.

The CDR3 here is CASSSFGGREEKLFF. The CDR3 coding sequence is TGTGCCAGCAGCTCATTTGGGGGGCGCGAGGAAAAACTGTTTTTT. V usage is TRBV7-9 and J usage is TRBJ1-4, with TRBD1 as a possible D gene (6 bases). V was clipped by 4 bases and J by 8 bases, with 17 bases between them. The CDR3 is made up of 15 amino acids. Germline V lookup: CDR1 SEHNR, CDR2 FQNEAQ (reference sequence).

In this sample, this clonotype turned up many times. The rearrangement uses TRBV5-1 and TRBJ1-5; 9 nucleotides agree with TRBD1. The CDR3 is 15 amino acids. Germline values: CDR1 SGHRS, CDR2 YFSETQ. J was trimmed by 4 bases and V by 2 bases; bases with no gene match: 4. CDR3 sequence reads: CASSFGDRANQPQHF. The CDR3 nucleotides are TGCGCCAGCAGCTTCGGGGACAGGGCAAATCAGCCCCAGCATTTT.